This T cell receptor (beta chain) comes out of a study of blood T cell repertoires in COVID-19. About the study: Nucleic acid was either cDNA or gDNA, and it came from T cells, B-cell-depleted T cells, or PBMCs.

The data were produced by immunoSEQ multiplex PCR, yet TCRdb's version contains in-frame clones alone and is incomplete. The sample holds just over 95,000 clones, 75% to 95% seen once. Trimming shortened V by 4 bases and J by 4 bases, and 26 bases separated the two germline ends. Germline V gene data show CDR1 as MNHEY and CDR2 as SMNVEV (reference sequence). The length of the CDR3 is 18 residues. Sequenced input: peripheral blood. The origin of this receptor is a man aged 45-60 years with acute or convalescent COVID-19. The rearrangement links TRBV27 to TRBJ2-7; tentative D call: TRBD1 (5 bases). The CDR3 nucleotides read TGTGCCAGCAGTTCAACCCTCAGACCTAGGGGCGGTAATTACGAGCAGTACTTC. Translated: CASSSTLRPRGGNYEQYF.